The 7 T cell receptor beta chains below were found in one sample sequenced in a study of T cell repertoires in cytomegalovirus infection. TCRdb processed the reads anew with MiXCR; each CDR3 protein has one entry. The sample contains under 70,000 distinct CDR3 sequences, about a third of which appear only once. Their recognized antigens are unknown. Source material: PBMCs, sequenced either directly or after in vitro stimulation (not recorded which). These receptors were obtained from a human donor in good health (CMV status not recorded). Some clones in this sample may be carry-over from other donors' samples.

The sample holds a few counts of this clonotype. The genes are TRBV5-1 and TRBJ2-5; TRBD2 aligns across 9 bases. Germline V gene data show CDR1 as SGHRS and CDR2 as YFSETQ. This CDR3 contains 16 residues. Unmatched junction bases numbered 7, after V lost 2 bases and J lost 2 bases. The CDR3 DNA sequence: TGCGCCAGCAGCTTCTTTAGCGGGGGCCGACAAGAGACCCAGTACTTC. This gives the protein CASSFFSGGRQETQYF.

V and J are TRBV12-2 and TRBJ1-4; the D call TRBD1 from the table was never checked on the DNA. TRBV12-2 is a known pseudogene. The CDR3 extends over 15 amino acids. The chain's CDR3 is CASRFPGAANEKLFF. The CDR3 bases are TGTGCAAGTCGCTTTCCGGGGGCGGCGAATGAAAAACTGTTTTTT.

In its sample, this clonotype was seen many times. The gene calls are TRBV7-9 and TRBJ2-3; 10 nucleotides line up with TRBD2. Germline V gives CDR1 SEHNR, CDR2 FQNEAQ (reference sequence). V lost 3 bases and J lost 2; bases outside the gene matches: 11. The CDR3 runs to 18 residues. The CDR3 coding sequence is TGTGCCAGCAGCTTTGGGACCGGGACTAGCGAACTCACAGATACGCAGTATTTT. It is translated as CASSFGTGTSELTDTQYF.

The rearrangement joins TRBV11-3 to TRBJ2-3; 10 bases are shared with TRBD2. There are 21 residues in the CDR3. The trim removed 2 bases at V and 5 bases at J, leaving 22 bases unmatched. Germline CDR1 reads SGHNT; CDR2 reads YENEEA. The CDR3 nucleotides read TGTGCCAGCAGCTTACCCAGTGGGCAGTTGGTAGCGGGAGGCTGTTTAGATACGCAGTATTTT. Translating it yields CASSLPSGQLVAGGCLDTQYF. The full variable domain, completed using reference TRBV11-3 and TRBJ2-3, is EAGVVQSPRYKIIEKKQPVAFWCNPISGHNTLYWYLQNLGQGPELLIRYENEEAVDDSQLPKDRFSAERLKGVDSTLKIQPAELGDSAVYLCASSLPSGQLVAGGCLDTQYFGPGTRLTVL.

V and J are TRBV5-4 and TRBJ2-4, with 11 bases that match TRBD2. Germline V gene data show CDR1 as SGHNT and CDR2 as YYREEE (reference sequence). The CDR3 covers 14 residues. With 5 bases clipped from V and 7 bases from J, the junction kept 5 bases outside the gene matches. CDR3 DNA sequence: TGTGCCAGCAGTTCTCTAGCGGGGGGCAACATTCAGTACTTC. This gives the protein CASSSLAGGNIQYF.

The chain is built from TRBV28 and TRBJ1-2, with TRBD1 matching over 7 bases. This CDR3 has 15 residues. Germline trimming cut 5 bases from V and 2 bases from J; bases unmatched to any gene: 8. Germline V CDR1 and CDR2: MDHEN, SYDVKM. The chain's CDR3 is CASSNIATGNYGYTF. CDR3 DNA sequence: TGTGCCAGCAGTAACATAGCGACAGGGAACTATGGCTACACCTTC.

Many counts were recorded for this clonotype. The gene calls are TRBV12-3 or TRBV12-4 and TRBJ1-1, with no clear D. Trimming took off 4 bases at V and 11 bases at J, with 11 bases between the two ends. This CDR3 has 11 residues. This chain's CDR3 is CASSSGGLAFF. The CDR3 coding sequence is TGTGCCAGCAGTTCTGGAGGGTTGGCTTTCTTT.